This TCR beta chain was identified during a study of neurological immune-mediated disorders. CD4+ or CD8+ T cells at a count of 950,000 to 1,000,000 served as input for the sorted libraries. Germline assignment: CDR1 SNHLY and CDR2 FYNNEI. CDR3 length equals 14 residues. J lost 7 bases, V lost 5 bases, and 8 bases had no gene match. Study-wide points: HTLV-1-associated myelopathy ranked highest for TCR clonal expansion and multiple sclerosis lowest, beneath healthy controls.

This clonotype was seen ten or more times. The antigen is unknown. cDNA synthesis was performed by 5'RACE with 10-nucleotide random UMIs. MiXCR was run by TCRdb on the 5' RACE reads, yielding one entry per CDR3 protein. This sample has approximately 19,000 distinct CDR3 sequences, with about 7.5% found just once. This TCR was recovered from a woman in her twenties or thirties with HTLV-1-associated myelopathy (HAM/TSP). The sequencing sample was made of CD8+ T cells from blood. This chain joins TRBV2 and TRBJ2-7, with 10 bases matching TRBD1. Written as DNA, the CDR3 is TGTGCCAGCAGTTCTGGGACAGGGGACACGGAGCAGTACTTC. It yields the protein CASSSGTGDTEQYF.